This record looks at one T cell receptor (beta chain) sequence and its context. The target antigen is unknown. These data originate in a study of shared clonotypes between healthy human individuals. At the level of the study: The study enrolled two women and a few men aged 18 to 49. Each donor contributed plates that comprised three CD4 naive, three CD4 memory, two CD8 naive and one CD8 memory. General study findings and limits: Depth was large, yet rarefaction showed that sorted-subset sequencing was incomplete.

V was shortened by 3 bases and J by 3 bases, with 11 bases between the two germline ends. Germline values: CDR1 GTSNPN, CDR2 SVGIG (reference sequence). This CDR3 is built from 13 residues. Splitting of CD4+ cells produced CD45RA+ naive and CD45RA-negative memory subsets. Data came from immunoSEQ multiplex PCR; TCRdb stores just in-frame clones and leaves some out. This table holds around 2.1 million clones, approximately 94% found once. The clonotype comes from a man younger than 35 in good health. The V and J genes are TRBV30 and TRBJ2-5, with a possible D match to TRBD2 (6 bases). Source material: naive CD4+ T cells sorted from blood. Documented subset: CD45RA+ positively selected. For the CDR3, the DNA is TGTGCCTGGAGCCGGGGGTTAAAAGAGACCCAGTACTTC. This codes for CAWSRGLKETQYF.